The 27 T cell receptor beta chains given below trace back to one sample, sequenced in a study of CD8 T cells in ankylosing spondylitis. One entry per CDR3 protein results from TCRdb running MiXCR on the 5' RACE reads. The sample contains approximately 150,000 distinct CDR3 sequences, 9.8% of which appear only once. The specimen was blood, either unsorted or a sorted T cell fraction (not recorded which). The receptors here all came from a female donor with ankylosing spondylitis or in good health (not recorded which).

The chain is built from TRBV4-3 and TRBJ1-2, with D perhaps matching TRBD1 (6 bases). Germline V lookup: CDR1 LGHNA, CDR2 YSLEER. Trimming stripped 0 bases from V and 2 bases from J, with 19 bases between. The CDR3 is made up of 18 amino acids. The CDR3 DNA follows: TGCGCCAGCAGCCAAGAATTTTCAACAGGGAGACCGAACTATGGCTACACCTTC. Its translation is CASSQEFSTGRPNYGYTF.

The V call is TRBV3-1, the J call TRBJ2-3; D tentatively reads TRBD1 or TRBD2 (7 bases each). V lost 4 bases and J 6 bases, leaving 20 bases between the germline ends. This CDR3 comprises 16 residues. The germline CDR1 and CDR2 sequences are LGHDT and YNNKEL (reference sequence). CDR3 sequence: CASSRTGAGVDDTQYF. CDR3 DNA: TGTGCCAGCAGCCGCACAGGGGCGGGAGTGGACGATACGCAGTATTTT.

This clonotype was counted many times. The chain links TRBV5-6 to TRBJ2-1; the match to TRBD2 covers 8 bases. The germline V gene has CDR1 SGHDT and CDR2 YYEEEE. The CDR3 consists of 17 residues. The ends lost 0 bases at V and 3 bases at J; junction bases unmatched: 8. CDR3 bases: TGTGCCAGCAGCTTGGCCTTGTCTAGCGGGTACTACAATGAGCAGTTCTTC. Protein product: CASSLALSSGYYNEQFF.

The DNA for the CDR3 is TGTGCCACCAGCAGAGATGGGCAATCGGGGGCCAACGTCCTGACTTTC. Translated, it gives CATSRDGQSGANVLTF. The chain employs TRBV15 and TRBJ2-6, with D unresolved. Trimming took off 0 bases at V and 4 bases at J, with 10 bases between the two ends. From germline, CDR1 is LNHNV and CDR2 YYDKDF (reference sequence). This CDR3 is 16 amino acids long.

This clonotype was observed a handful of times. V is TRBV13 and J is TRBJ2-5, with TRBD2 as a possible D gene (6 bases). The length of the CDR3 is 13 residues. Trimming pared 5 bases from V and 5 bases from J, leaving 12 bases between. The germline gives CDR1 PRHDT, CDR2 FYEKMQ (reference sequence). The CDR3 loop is CASSPLARETQYF. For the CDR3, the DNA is TGTGCCAGCAGCCCTCTAGCGAGGGAGACCCAGTACTTC.

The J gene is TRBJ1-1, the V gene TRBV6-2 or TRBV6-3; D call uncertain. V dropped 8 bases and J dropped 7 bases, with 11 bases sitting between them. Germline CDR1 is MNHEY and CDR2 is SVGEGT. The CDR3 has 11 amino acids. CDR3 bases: TGTGCCAGCTTTTCGTGGAGTGAAGCTTTCTTT. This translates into CASFSWSEAFF.

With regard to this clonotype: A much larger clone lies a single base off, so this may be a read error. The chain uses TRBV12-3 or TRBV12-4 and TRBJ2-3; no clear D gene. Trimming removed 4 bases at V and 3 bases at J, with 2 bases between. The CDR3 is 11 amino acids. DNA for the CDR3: TGTGCCAGCAGTTGGACAGATACGCAGTATTTT. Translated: CASSWTDTQYF.

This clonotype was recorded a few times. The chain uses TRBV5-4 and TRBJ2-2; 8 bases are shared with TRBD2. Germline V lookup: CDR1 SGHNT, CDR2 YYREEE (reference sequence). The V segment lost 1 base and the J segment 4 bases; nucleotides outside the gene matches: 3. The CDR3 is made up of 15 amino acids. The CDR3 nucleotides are TGTGCCAGCAGCTTGAAGCGGGAGATCACCGGGGAGCTGTTTTTT. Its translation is CASSLKREITGELFF.

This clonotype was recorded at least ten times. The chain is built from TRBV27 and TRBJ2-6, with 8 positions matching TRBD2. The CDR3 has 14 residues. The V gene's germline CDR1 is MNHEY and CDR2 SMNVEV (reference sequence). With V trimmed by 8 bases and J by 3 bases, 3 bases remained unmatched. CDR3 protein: CASGAGGGANVLTF. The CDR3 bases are TGTGCCAGCGGCGCGGGAGGTGGGGCCAACGTCCTGACTTTC. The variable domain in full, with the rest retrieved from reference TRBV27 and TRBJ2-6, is EAQVTQNPRYLITVTGKKLTVTCSQNMNHEYMSWYRQDPGLGLRQIYYSMNVEVTDKGDVPEGYKVSRKEKRNFPLILESPSPNQTSLYFCASGAGGGANVLTFGAGSRLTVL.

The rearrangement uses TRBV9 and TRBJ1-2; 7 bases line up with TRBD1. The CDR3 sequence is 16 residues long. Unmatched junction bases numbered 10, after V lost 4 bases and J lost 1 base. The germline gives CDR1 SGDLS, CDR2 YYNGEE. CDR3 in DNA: TGTGCCAGCAGCCACAACCGGGACAGACTTAACTATGGCTACACCTTC. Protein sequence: CASSHNRDRLNYGYTF.

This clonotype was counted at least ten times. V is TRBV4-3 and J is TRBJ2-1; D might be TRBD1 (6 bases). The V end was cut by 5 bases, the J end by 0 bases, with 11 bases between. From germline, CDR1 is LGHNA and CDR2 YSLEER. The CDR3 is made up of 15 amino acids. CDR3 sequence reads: CASSSGQGSYNEQFF. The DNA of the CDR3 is TGCGCCAGCAGCTCGGGACAAGGCTCCTACAATGAGCAGTTCTTC.

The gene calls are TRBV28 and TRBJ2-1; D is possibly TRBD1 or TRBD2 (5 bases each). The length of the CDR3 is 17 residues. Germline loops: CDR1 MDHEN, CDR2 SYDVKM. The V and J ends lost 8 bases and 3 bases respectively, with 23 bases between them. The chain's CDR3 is CASCLPGPTPGYNEQFF. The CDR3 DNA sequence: TGTGCCAGCTGCCTACCGGGACCGACCCCTGGCTACAATGAGCAGTTCTTC.

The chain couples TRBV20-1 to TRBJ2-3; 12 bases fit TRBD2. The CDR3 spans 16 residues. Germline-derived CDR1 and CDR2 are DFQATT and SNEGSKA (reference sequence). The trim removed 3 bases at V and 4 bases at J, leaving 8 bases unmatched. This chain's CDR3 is CSASSWTSGTADTQYF. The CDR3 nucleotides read TGCAGTGCTAGTTCATGGACTAGCGGGACTGCAGATACGCAGTATTTT.

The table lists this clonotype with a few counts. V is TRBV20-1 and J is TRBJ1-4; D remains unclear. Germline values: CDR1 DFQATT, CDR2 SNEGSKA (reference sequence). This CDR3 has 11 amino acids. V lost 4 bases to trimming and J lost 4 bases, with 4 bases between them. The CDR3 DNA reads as TGCAGTGCTACCATTAATGAAAAACTGTTTTTT. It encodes CSATINEKLFF.

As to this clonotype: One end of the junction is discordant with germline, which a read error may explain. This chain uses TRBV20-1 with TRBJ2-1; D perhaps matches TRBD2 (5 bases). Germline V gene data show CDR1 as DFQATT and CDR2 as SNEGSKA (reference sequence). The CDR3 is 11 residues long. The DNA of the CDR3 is TGTGAGGGTCGGTCCTACAATGAGCAGTTCTTC. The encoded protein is CEGRSYNEQFF.

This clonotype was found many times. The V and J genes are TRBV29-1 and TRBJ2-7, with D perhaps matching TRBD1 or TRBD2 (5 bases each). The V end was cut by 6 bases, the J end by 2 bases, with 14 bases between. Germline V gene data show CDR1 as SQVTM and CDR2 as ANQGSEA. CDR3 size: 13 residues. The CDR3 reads CSVESGQPYEQYF. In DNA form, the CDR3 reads TGCAGCGTCGAGAGCGGACAACCCTACGAGCAGTACTTC.

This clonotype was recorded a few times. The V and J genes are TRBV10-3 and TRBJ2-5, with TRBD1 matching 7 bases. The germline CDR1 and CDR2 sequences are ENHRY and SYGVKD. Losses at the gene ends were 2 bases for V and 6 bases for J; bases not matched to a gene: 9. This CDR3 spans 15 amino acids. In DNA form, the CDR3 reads TGTGCCATCAGTGAGGCGGCACAGGGGCCGAAGACCCAGTACTTC. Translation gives CAISEAAQGPKTQYF.

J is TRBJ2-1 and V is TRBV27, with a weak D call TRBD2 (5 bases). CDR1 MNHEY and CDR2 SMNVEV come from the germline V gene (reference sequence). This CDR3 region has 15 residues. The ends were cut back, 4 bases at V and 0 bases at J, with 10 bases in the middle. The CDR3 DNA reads TGTGCCAGCAGTTGGACTGGGAGCTCCTACAATGAGCAGTTCTTC. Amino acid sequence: CASSWTGSSYNEQFF.

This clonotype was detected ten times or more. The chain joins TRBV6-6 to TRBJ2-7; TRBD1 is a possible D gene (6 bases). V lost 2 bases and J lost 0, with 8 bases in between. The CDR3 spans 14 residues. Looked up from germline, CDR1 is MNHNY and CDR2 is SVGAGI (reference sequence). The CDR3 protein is CASSYEGVSYEQYF. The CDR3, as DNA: TGTGCCAGCAGTTACGAGGGGGTCTCCTACGAGCAGTACTTC.

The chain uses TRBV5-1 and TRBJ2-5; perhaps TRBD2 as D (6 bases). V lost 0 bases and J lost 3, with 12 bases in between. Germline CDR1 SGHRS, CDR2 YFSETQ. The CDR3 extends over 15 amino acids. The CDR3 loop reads CASSLVVDYEETQYF. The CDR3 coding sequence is TGCGCCAGCAGCTTGGTAGTGGACTATGAAGAGACCCAGTACTTC.

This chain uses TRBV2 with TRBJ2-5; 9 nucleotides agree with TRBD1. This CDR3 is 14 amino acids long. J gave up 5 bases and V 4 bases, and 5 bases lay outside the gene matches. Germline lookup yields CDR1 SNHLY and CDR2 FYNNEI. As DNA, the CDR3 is TGTGCCAGCAGTGGGACAGGGGCCGAGGAGACCCAGTACTTC. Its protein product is CASSGTGAEETQYF.

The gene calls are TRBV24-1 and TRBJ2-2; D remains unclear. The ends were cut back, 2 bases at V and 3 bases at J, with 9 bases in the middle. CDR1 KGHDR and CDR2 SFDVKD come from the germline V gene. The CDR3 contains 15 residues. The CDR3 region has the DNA TGTGCCACCAGTGATTCTTTGGTGCACACCGGGGAGCTGTTTTTT. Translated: CATSDSLVHTGELFF.

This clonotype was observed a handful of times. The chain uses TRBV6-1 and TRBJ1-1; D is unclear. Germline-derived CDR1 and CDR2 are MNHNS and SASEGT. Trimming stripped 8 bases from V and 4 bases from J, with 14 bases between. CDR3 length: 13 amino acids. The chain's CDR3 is CASGSRSGTEAFF. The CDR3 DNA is TGTGCCAGCGGGTCCAGATCGGGCACTGAAGCTTTCTTT.

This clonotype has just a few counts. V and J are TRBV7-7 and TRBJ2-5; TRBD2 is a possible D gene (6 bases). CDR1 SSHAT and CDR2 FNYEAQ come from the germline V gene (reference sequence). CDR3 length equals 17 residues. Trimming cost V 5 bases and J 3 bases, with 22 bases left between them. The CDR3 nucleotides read TGTGCCAGCAGCCGCGATGACCTCGGAGGGGTCGAAGAGACCCAGTACTTC. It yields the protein CASSRDDLGGVEETQYF.

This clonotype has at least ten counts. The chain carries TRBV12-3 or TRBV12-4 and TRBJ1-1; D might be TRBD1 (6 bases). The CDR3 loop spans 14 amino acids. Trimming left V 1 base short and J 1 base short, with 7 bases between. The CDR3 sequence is CASSLVGGNTEAFF. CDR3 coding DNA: TGTGCCAGCAGTTTAGTAGGGGGGAACACTGAAGCTTTCTTT.

The CDR3 coding sequence is TGTGCCACCAGTGATCCCTGGACTAGCGGGTACAATGAGCAGTTCTTC. Translation gives CATSDPWTSGYNEQFF. The chain employs TRBV24-1 and TRBJ2-1; 11 nucleotides align to TRBD2. Germline V CDR1 and CDR2: KGHDR, SFDVKD. The CDR3 is 16 residues long. The V and J ends lost 3 bases and 4 bases, in that order; junction bases with no gene match: 4.

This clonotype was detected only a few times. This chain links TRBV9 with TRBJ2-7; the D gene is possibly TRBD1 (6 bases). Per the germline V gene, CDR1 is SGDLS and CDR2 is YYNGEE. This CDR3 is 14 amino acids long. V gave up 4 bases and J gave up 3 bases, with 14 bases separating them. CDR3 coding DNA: TGTGCCAGCAGCCCAGGGGTTAGCGACTACGAGCAGTACTTC. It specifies CASSPGVSDYEQYF.